Shown below are 14 T cell receptor beta chains from a single sample sequenced in a study of vaccination effects on CD4 cells after COVID-19 (dated by TCRdb to the early 2020s). After around 11 days of culture, CD4+ T cells were isolated with the EasySep CD4+ T cell isolation kit. Each participant received two doses of an mRNA SARS-CoV-2 vaccine, either BNT162b2 or mRNA-1273. No antigen has been assigned to these receptors. Library preparation employed the immunoSEQ multiplex PCR assay. Entries here come from immuneACCESS through TCRdb and include only in-frame sequences with V and J called. Some clones fail to appear in such tables; in the studies checked, an unresolved V gene covers under half of the shortfall, and the cause of the remainder is unknown. The sample data list about 73,000 clones, and roughly 73% of these were observed just once. The leading ten clones occupy roughly 2.3% of the sample.

Sequenced here: CD4+ T cells from PBMCs cultured without peptide, sampled after COVID-19 vaccination. These receptors came from a human donor who received a COVID-19 vaccine.

The chain combines TRBV5-1 with TRBJ1-2; D gene unclear. V gave up 1 base and J gave up 1 base, with 8 bases separating them. The germline V gene encodes CDR1 SGHRS and CDR2 YFSETQ. There are 14 residues in the CDR3. The CDR3 sequence: CASSLSPDNYGYTF. The DNA for the CDR3 is TGCGCCAGCAGCTTGAGTCCGGATAACTATGGCTACACCTTC.

This chain connects TRBV24-1 to TRBJ2-3, with a tentative D call TRBD2 (5 bases). The CDR3 totals 13 residues. Trimming removed 0 bases from V and 7 bases from J, with 7 bases in between. CDR1 KGHDR and CDR2 SFDVKD come from the germline V gene. The CDR3 sequence is CATSDLEGYTQYF. Here the CDR3 DNA reads TGTGCCACCAGTGATTTGGAGGGCTATACGCAGTATTTT.

This chain links TRBV25-1 with TRBJ2-5; D remains ambiguous. There are 13 residues in the CDR3. V gave up 6 bases and J gave up 7 bases, with 15 bases separating them. The germline V gene has CDR1 MGHDK and CDR2 SYGVNS. As DNA, the CDR3 is TGTGCCAGCAGGGAAGTCGCGTCGGCGACCCAGTACTTC. This encodes CASREVASATQYF. The whole variable domain, remainder taken from reference TRBV25-1 and TRBJ2-5, is EADIYQTPRYLVIGTGKKITLECSQTMGHDKMYWYQQDPGMELHLIHYSYGVNSTEKGDLSSESTVSRIRTEHFPLTLESARPSHTSQYLCASREVASATQYFGPGTRLLVL.

The chain employs TRBV7-2 and TRBJ1-2, with a possible D match to TRBD1 (5 bases). CDR3 length: 16 amino acids. V was trimmed by 1 base and J by 3 bases, leaving 15 bases between them. Germline V gene data show CDR1 as SGHTA and CDR2 as FQGNSA. The CDR3 coding sequence is TGTGCCAGCAGCTTAGGACAGCGCCATTGGTACTATGGCTACACCTTC. This encodes CASSLGQRHWYYGYTF.

J is TRBJ2-5 and V is TRBV6-6, with a possible D match to TRBD2 (5 bases). Between the trimmed V and J ends, which lost 5 bases and 3 bases, there was a span of 13 bases. The CDR3 is made up of 14 amino acids. Germline V CDR1 and CDR2: MNHNY, SVGAGI (reference sequence). The CDR3: CASSDTSFEETQYF. DNA of the CDR3: TGTGCCAGCAGTGACACTAGTTTTGAAGAGACCCAGTACTTC.

V and J are TRBV18 and TRBJ1-2; 7 nucleotides align to TRBD1. V was clipped by 1 base and J by 7 bases; unmatched bases: 6. This CDR3 has 14 amino acids. The germline CDR1 and CDR2 sequences are KGHSH and LQKENI. This CDR3 reads CASSPQTGTVGYTF. CDR3 nucleotide sequence: TGTGCCAGCTCACCACAGACAGGGACGGTTGGCTACACCTTC.

This clone was seen a single time. For the CDR3, the DNA is TGTGCCAGCACCACAGGGAGCTACAATAATTCACCCCTCCACTTT. Protein sequence: CASTTGSYNNSPLHF. The rearrangement joins TRBV5-6 to TRBJ1-6; possibly TRBD1 for D (6 bases). The V end was cut by 6 bases, the J end by 5 bases, with 15 bases between. Per germline, CDR1 SGHDT and CDR2 YYEEEE. The CDR3 is 15 residues long.

Turning to this clone: The junction shows a germline mismatch at one end, possibly a read error. V usage is TRBV5-1 and J usage is TRBJ2-1, with 7 bases lining up with TRBD1. Germline CDR1 is SGHRS and CDR2 is YFSETQ. The CDR3 is 12 amino acids. The CDR3 DNA follows: TGCGCCAGCAGCTTGGGACAAGGGGGCAAAGTCTTC. Translated, it gives CASSLGQGGKVF.

This clone turned up a few times. CDR3: CASSQNRGGDEQYV. The CDR3 region has the DNA TGTGCCAGCAGCCAAAACAGAGGAGGGGACGAGCAGTACGTC. V is TRBV3-1 (or the pseudogene TRBV3-2) and J is TRBJ2-7, with a weak D call TRBD2 (6 bases). This CDR3 comprises 14 residues. V was clipped by 2 bases and J by 5 bases, with 13 bases between them. CDR1 is LGHDT, CDR2 YNNKEL, per germline (reference sequence).

V usage is TRBV5-1 and J usage is TRBJ2-5, with D possibly TRBD2 on 6 matching bases. The V end was cut by 3 bases, the J end by 1 base, with 7 bases between. Germline CDR1 is SGHRS and CDR2 is YFSETQ. The CDR3 runs to 13 residues. CDR3 sequence (DNA): TGCGCCAGCAGCTACGGGGGCCAAGAGACCCAGTACTTC. Its translation is CASSYGGQETQYF. The full variable domain, rest sourced from reference TRBV5-1 and TRBJ2-5, is KAGVTQTPRYLIKTRGQQVTLSCSPISGHRSVSWYQQTPGQGLQFLFEYFSETQRNKGNFPGRFSGRQFSNSRSEMNVSTLELGDSALYLCASSYGGQETQYFGPGTRLLVL.

This clone turned up a few times. V and J are TRBV18 and TRBJ1-1; D is possibly TRBD1 (6 bases). Germline values: CDR1 KGHSH, CDR2 LQKENI. The ends were cut back, 6 bases at V and 0 bases at J, with 8 bases in the middle. This CDR3 contains 13 residues. The CDR3 spells CASSGAVNTEAFF. The CDR3 coding sequence is TGTGCCAGCTCGGGGGCTGTGAACACTGAAGCTTTCTTT.

The rearrangement uses TRBV21-1 and TRBJ2-1. TRBV21-1 is tagged as a pseudogene. This CDR3 is built from 13 residues. In DNA form, the CDR3 reads TGTGCCAGCAGCGCTACTAGGGGTGGTGAGCAGTTCTTC. It codes for CASSATRGGEQFF.

This clone was detected a few times. This rearrangement joins TRBV27 to TRBJ2-1; D possibly uses TRBD1 or TRBD2 (5 bases each). Germline V gives CDR1 MNHEY, CDR2 SMNVEV (reference sequence). The CDR3 runs to 11 residues. Deletions cut 9 bases from V and 9 bases from J, with 12 bases between. As DNA, the CDR3 is TGTGCCAGTGACTGGGGGTTTGAGCAGTTCTTC. The encoded protein is CASDWGFEQFF.

The chain has TRBV5-4 and TRBJ2-5; 8 nucleotides line up with TRBD1. In germline, CDR1 is SGHNT, CDR2 YYREEE (reference sequence). The V gene end was trimmed by 4 bases and the J gene end by 5 bases; junction bases not matched to a gene: 10. This CDR3 comprises 15 residues. DNA of the CDR3: TGTGCCAGCAGCCCCTGGACAGGGTCTAGGGAGACCCAGTACTTC. It translates to CASSPWTGSRETQYF.